Listed below are T cell receptor beta chains from one sample, sequenced in a study of T cell repertoires in cytomegalovirus infection. TCRdb re-derived calls from the reads in MiXCR, one entry per CDR3 protein. The table has 100,000 to 150,000 distinct CDR3 sequences, around 32% seen once; the top ten hold around three fifths. These receptors' targets are unknown. Sequencing used CD8+ T cells from cultured PBMCs, obtained from culture after CMV antigen stimulation. These receptors all stem from a human donor in good health (CMV status not recorded). Some clones in this sample may be carry-over from other donors' samples. CDR3s include the opening cysteine and the closing phenylalanine or tryptophan. The order of the fields is clone size, V gene, J gene, D gene, CDR3 protein, CDR3 DNA. D genes are given only for firm matches. Some rows mark clone size as missing; the rest say once, few, many or name a class of expanded clone.

NA	TRBV19	TRBJ2-5	TRBD2	CASSGLAGPYQETQYF	TGTGCCAGTAGTGGACTAGCGGGGCCGTACCAAGAGACCCAGTACTTC
few	TRBV7-2	TRBJ2-3	TRBD2	CASSSLAGGGPDTQYF	TGTGCCAGCAGCTCATTAGCGGGGGGCGGGCCAGATACGCAGTATTTT
NA	TRBV6-1	TRBJ2-7	NA	CATLDFQGSYEQYF	TGTGCCACACTCGATTTTCAAGGTTCCTACGAGCAGTACTTC
NA	TRBV29-1	TRBJ2-3	NA	CSVNRGTSTPHQYF	TGCAGCGTAAACAGGGGGACTAGCACCCCACACCAGTATTTT
few	TRBV4-3	TRBJ2-1	NA	CASSQEGGGSYNEQFF	TGCGCCAGCAGCCAAGAAGGGGGCGGGAGCTACAATGAGCAGTTCTTC
many	TRBV6-5	TRBJ2-1	NA	CASSYSTSPVRGHEQFF	TGTGCCAGCAGTTACTCCACTAGCCCGGTTAGAGGGCATGAGCAGTTCTTC
few	TRBV7-6	TRBJ2-5	TRBD2	CASSLGTSGGAETQYF	TGTGCCAGCAGCTTAGGAACTAGCGGGGGCGCGGAGACCCAGTACTTC
many	TRBV6-5	TRBJ2-1	TRBD2	CASSYSTPSGGEVWDEQFF	TGTGCCAGCAGTTACTCGACCCCTAGCGGGGGGGAGGTTTGGGATGAGCAGTTCTTC
NA	TRBV6-1	TRBJ1-2	NA	CASREHTMGVYGYTF	TGTGCCAGCAGGGAGCATACGATGGGGGTCTATGGCTACACCTTC
few	TRBV2	TRBJ1-2	TRBD1	CASSDRGANYGYTF	TGTGCCAGCAGCGACAGGGGTGCTAACTATGGCTACACCTTC
many	TRBV20-1	TRBJ2-5	NA	CSAKLVAGVQSSQETQYF	TGCAGTGCAAAGCTGGTGGCCGGGGTTCAGTCGAGCCAAGAGACCCAGTACTTC
NA	TRBV19	TRBJ1-5	NA	CASSMWRAGNQPQHF	TGTGCCAGTAGTATGTGGAGGGCTGGCAATCAGCCCCAGCATTTT
many	TRBV7-2	TRBJ2-2	NA	CASSYLNTGELFF	TGTGCCAGCAGCTACCTGAACACCGGGGAGCTGTTTTTT
NA	TRBV5-1	TRBJ1-3	NA	CASSSGNGNTIYF	TGCGCCAGCAGCTCAGGGAATGGAAACACCATATATTTT
NA	TRBV12-3/TRBV12-4	TRBJ1-2	TRBD1	CASRADRDSGYTF	TGTGCCAGCAGGGCTGACAGGGACTCCGGCTACACCTTC
few	TRBV4-1	TRBJ2-3	NA	CASSQELDGVGGTDTQYF	TGCGCCAGCAGCCAAGAGCTGGACGGCGTCGGAGGCACAGATACGCAGTATTTT
NA	TRBV2	TRBJ2-4	TRBD2	CASSEQWVGGARNIQYF	TGTGCCAGCAGTGAACAGTGGGTCGGGGGGGCCAGGAACATTCAGTACTTC
NA	TRBV7-2	TRBJ2-1	NA	CASSTRSPSHGDEQFF	TGTGCCAGCAGCACTCGAAGCCCCTCCCATGGGGATGAGCAGTTCTTC
NA	TRBV5-6	TRBJ1-6	NA	CASSGMAYNSPLHF	TGTGCCAGCAGCGGGATGGCCTATAATTCACCCCTCCACTTT
NA	TRBV5-6	TRBJ1-1	NA	CASNEVGSEAFF	TGTGCCAGCAATGAGGTTGGGTCTGAAGCTTTCTTT
NA	TRBV3-1	TRBJ2-2	TRBD1	CASSQAGQGDGELFF	TGTGCCAGCAGCCAAGCGGGACAGGGGGACGGGGAGCTGTTTTTT
few	TRBV4-2	TRBJ1-4	NA	CASQWGATNEKLFF	TGTGCCAGTCAGTGGGGTGCAACTAATGAAAAACTGTTTTTT
few	TRBV10-3	TRBJ1-1	TRBD1	CAVRGTNTEAFF	TGTGCCGTCAGGGGGACGAACACTGAAGCTTTCTTT
NA	TRBV14	TRBJ2-5	NA	CASSQGRTIETQYF	TGTGCCAGCAGCCAGGGGCGGACAATAGAGACCCAGTACTTC
NA	TRBV3-1	TRBJ2-2	NA	CASSQDDPLNTGELFF	TGTGCCAGCAGCCAAGATGACCCGCTGAACACCGGGGAGCTGTTTTTT
NA	TRBV10-3	TRBJ1-1	NA	CAISDWGIGARRGNTEAFF	TGTGCCATCAGTGACTGGGGTATAGGGGCCCGCCGGGGGAACACTGAAGCTTTCTTT
NA	TRBV5-1	TRBJ1-4	TRBD1	CASSSNGQGPTNEKLFF	TGCGCCAGCAGCTCCAATGGACAGGGCCCAACTAATGAAAAACTGTTTTTT
NA	TRBV9	TRBJ2-7	NA	CASSVVGGSEQYF	TGTGCCAGCAGCGTAGTCGGGGGTTCCGAGCAGTACTTC
NA	TRBV12-3/TRBV12-4	TRBJ1-4	NA	CASSFTSRGNEKLFF	TGTGCCAGCAGTTTTACGAGCAGAGGGAATGAAAAACTGTTTTTT
NA	TRBV18	TRBJ2-1	NA	CASSPLYRTLGEQFF	TGTGCCAGCTCACCCTTATATAGGACACTTGGTGAGCAGTTCTTC
NA	TRBV12-3/TRBV12-4	TRBJ2-2	NA	CASSHPVLSGELFF	TGTGCCAGCAGTCACCCCGTCCTTTCCGGGGAGCTGTTTTTT
NA	TRBV6-1	TRBJ2-1	TRBD2	CASSPLLRRGGIKGNEQFF	TGTGCCAGCAGCCCCCTCCTCCGTCGGGGGGGCATAAAGGGCAATGAGCAGTTCTTC
NA	TRBV7-9	TRBJ2-3	NA	CASNSDFPTDTQYF	TGTGCCAGCAACTCGGACTTCCCCACAGATACGCAGTATTTT
many	TRBV7-6	TRBJ1-5	NA	CASSLDPISPRGNQPQHF	TGTGCCAGCAGCTTAGATCCGATTTCCCCGAGGGGCAATCAGCCCCAGCATTTT
few	TRBV6-4	TRBJ1-2	NA	CASSDSIGSWTHPRPYGYTF	TGTGCCAGCAGTGACTCGATCGGGAGTTGGACACACCCGCGGCCCTATGGCTACACCTTC
many	TRBV7-2	TRBJ2-7	TRBD2	CASSIGLAGGIYEQYF	TGTGCCAGCAGCATTGGACTAGCGGGGGGAATCTACGAGCAGTACTTC
few	TRBV12-3/TRBV12-4	TRBJ2-3	NA	CASSLQDSPSTDTQYF	TGTGCCAGCAGTTTACAGGACAGTCCTAGCACAGATACGCAGTATTTT
few	TRBV7-8	TRBJ2-7	NA	CASSLLEDFWSYEQYF	TGTGCCAGCAGCCTATTAGAAGACTTTTGGTCCTACGAGCAGTACTTC
few	TRBV7-6	TRBJ2-7	NA	CASSGLGPYEQYF	TGTGCCAGCAGCGGATTGGGCCCCTACGAGCAGTACTTC